The 2 T cell receptor beta chains below all came from one sample that was sequenced in a study of human T cells and chemical hapten exposure. TCRdb recomputed calls from the RACE reads with MiXCR, one row per CDR3 protein. The sample has roughly 250,000 distinct CDR3 sequences; about 9% are singletons. As to time point: pre-sensitization, week 0. Documented treatment: therapeutic diphenylcyclopropenone sensitization with weekly scalp DPC. The sequenced sample was whole blood, obtained in connection with sensitization to the hapten diphenylcyclopropenone (DPC). The receptors derive from a woman in her thirties or forties with alopecia areata. Some clones in this sample may be carry-over from other donors' samples.

This clonotype came up a few times. This chain joins TRBV28 and TRBJ1-2; the D is unclear. The CDR3 loop spans 16 amino acids. V was trimmed by 7 bases and J by 6 bases, leaving 24 bases between them. Germline V lookup: CDR1 MDHEN, CDR2 SYDVKM. CDR3: CASTHRTAQREHGYTF. The DNA for the CDR3 is TGTGCCAGCACTCATCGGACGGCACAGCGGGAGCATGGCTACACCTTC.

The chain couples TRBV6-2 or TRBV6-3 to TRBJ1-5; a weak D match, TRBD1 (6 bases). V dropped 4 bases and J dropped 0 bases, with 10 bases sitting between them. The CDR3 spans 15 residues. Looked up from germline, CDR1 is MNHEY and CDR2 is SVGEGT. As DNA, the CDR3 is TGTGCCAGCAGTTTTCGACAGGCTAGCAATCAGCCCCAGCATTTT. It encodes CASSFRQASNQPQHF.